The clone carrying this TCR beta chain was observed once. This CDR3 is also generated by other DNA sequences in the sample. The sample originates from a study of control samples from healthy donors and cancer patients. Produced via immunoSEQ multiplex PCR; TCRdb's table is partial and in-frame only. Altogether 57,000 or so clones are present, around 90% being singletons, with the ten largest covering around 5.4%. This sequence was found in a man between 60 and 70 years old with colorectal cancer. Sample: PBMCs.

The chain's CDR3 is CASSSGGSGRTTGELFF. The CDR3 DNA is TGTGCCAGCAGCTCCGGAGGATCCGGCAGAACCACCGGGGAGCTGTTTTTT. The V and J genes are TRBV9 and TRBJ2-2; D is possibly TRBD2 (5 bases). CDR1 is SGDLS and CDR2 is YYNGEE in the germline V gene. This CDR3 is built from 17 residues. V was trimmed by 4 bases and J by 4 bases, leaving 20 bases between them.